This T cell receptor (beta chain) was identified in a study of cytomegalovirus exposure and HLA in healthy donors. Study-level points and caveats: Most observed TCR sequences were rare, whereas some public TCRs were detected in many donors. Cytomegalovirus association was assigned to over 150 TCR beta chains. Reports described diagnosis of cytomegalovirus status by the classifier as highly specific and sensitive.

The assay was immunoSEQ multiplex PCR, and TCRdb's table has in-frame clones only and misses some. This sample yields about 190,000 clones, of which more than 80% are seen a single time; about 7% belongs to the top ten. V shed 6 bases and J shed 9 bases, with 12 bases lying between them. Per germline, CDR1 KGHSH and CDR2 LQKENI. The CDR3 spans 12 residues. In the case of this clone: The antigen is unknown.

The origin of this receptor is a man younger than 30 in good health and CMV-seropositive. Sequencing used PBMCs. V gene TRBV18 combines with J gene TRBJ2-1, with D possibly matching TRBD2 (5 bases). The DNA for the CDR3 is TGTGCCAGCTCTTCAGAGGGATTTGAGCAGTTCTTC. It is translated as CASSSEGFEQFF.